The source of this T cell receptor beta chain is a study of T cells after yellow fever vaccination. Study results and caveats: Highly abundant clonotypes carried over from the bulk population could end up in FACS-sorted repertoires as contaminants.

The CDR3 spans 15 residues. From germline, CDR1 is SNHLY and CDR2 FYNNEI. A remark on this clonotype: One end of the junction does not line up with germline, which may come from a read error.

Universal primer sites and UMIs were introduced during 5'RACE template-switching synthesis of TCR cDNA. TCRdb processed the 5' RACE reads anew with MiXCR; each CDR3 protein has one entry. Seen here are around 88,000 distinct CDR3 sequences, about 14% observed once, and the top ten hold just under 25%. Sequenced here: CD8+ T cells not binding an NS4B(214-222) dextramer, sorted from PBMCs, sampled roughly 20 days after the first yellow fever vaccination. J is TRBJ2-1 and V is TRBV2; D call uncertain. The TCR comes from a man in his late teens or twenties who received the YFV17D yellow fever vaccine. The CDR3: CASTPFKGTYNGQFF. The CDR3 DNA sequence: TGTGCCAGCACCCCGTTTAAAGGAACGTACAATGGGCAGTTCTTC. Full variable domain (remainder filled in from reference TRBV2 and TRBJ2-1): EPEVTQTPSHQVTQMGQEVILRCVPISNHLYFYWYRQILGQKVEFLVSFYNNEISEKSEIFDDQFSVERPDGSNFTLKIRSTKLEDSAMYFCASTPFKGTYNGQFFGPGTRLTVL.